The text below deals with one T cell receptor (beta chain). No antigen is known for it. The CDR3 is 15 residues long. Germline CDR1 reads KGHSH; CDR2 reads LQKENI. J was trimmed by 1 base and V by 4 bases; bases with no gene match: 6. The data originate from a study of OX40 agonist ivuxolimab in advanced cancers. Study details: The study reported partial responses in three patients: one hepatocellular carcinoma, two cutaneous melanoma. General study findings and limits: Antigens targeted by the expanded peripheral T cells were not determined. At 0.1 to 3.0 mg/kg and by week 6, clonal expansion occurred in CD4+ and CD8+ blood T cells.

Clones were read by immunoSEQ multiplex PCR, and TCRdb kept only the in-frame ones, dropping some. Of 92,000 or so clones listed, just under 90% are singletons. Researchers took blood at baseline, on cycle 4 day 1, and on cycle 7 day 1. The chain carries TRBV18 and TRBJ2-5; 7 bases match TRBD1. The material sequenced was CD4+ or CD8+ T cells sorted from blood, taken in a trial of the OX40 agonist ivuxolimab. The receptor was derived from an adult with an advanced solid tumor such as melanoma, head and neck, liver or kidney cancer. Here the CDR3 reads CASSRSTGPQETQYF. The CDR3 DNA follows: TGTGCCAGCTCACGTTCGACAGGGCCCCAAGAGACCCAGTACTTC.